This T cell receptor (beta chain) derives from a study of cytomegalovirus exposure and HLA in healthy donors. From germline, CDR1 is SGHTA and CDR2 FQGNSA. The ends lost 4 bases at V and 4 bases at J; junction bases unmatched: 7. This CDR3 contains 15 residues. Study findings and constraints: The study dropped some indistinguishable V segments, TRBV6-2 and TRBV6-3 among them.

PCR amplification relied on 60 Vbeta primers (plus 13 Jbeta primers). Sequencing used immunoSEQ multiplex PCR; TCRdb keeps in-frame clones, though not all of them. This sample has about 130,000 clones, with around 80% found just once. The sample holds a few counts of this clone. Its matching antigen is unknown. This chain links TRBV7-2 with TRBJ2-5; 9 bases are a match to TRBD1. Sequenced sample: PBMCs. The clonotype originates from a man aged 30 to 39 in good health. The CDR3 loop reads CASSSTGTGRETQYF. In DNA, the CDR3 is TGTGCCAGCAGCTCCACCGGGACAGGGAGAGAGACCCAGTACTTC.